This T cell receptor (beta chain) comes out of a study of T cells in localized non-small cell lung cancer. Study-level results: The study detected a median around 57 of the top 100 tumor clones in adjacent lung. Multi-region tumor sequencing was not done, so intratumor heterogeneity could not be excluded. Longer overall survival was linked to higher blood T cell density. Uninvolved neighboring lung showed the greatest T cell clonality, exceeding tumor.

The protocol was immunoSEQ multiplex PCR, while the TCRdb copy is restricted to in-frame clones and leaves out a portion. The sample includes under 50,000 clones, around 87% seen only once; the top ten take roughly 2.5%. As to this clone: Its antigen is unidentified.

The CDR3 has 14 residues. In germline, CDR1 is MNHEY, CDR2 SVGAGI. Germline trimming cut 7 bases from V and 1 base from J; bases unmatched to any gene: 5. This sequence was found in a man aged 40 to 70 with stage II lung adenocarcinoma. J is TRBJ2-7 and V is TRBV6-5; 9 bases match TRBD1. The starting material was PBMCs, obtained before any cancer treatment. In DNA, the CDR3 is TGTGCCAGCACTGAGGGACAGGGATCCTACGAGCAGTACTTC. Its protein is CASTEGQGSYEQYF.